This T cell receptor (beta chain) was recorded in a study of tumor-infiltrating lymphocytes in localized non-small cell lung cancer. This clone was observed a handful of times. The antigen remains undetermined. The study, taken as a whole, reports: Compared with uninvolved lung, tumors showed higher T cell infiltration by TCRbeta sequencing.

This CDR3 comprises 13 residues. Germline V gene lookup returns CDR1 MGHRA and CDR2 YSYEKL. The V and J ends lost 4 bases and 7 bases respectively, with 11 bases between them. Repertoires were generated with immunoSEQ multiplex PCR, while TCRdb's copy carries only in-frame clones and drops some. The sample gives around 25,000 clones, around 70% of which show up once; under 15% is in the top ten. Sample: lung tumor tissue. The J gene is TRBJ2-1, the V gene TRBV4-1, with D uncertain. This TCR derives from a human donor with non-small cell lung cancer. The CDR3 reads CASSREHRNEQFF. The CDR3, as DNA: TGCGCCAGCAGCCGCGAACATCGTAATGAGCAGTTCTTC.